Listed below are T cell receptor beta chains from one sample, sequenced in a study of radiation and T cells in renal cell carcinoma. Repertoires were generated with immunoSEQ multiplex PCR, while TCRdb's copy carries only in-frame clones and drops some. The sample comprises about 95,000 clones, approximately 86% of which are singletons, and about 7.9% rests with the top ten. The sample consisted of blood, taken from a patient whose treatment included radiotherapy and nephrectomy. The source is a man over 45 with renal cell carcinoma. The CDR3 runs from the conserved cysteine through the conserved F or W. A D gene is named only where the DNA matches it firmly. The listing skips clone size in some rows; elsewhere it reads once, few, many or a size class.

J,D,size,V,CDR3,DNA
TRBJ2-7,.,.,TRBV6-6,CASSYTSDGTYEQYF,TGTGCCAGCAGTTATACGTCGGACGGAACCTACGAGCAGTACTTC
TRBJ2-3,.,.,TRBV19,CASSAGKSTGFTDTQYF,TGTGCCAGTAGTGCCGGGAAATCGACAGGTTTCACAGATACGCAGTATTTT
TRBJ2-6,.,.,TRBV30,CAWSVPFGGANVLTF,TGTGCCTGGAGTGTACCGTTCGGTGGGGCCAACGTCCTGACTTTC
TRBJ1-3,.,.,TRBV7-9,CASSSIGGLGAGNTIYF,TGTGCCAGCAGCTCCATAGGAGGGTTGGGGGCCGGAAACACCATATATTTT
TRBJ1-2,.,.,TRBV9,CASSVFSEENYGYTF,TGTGCCAGCAGCGTATTCTCAGAGGAAAACTATGGCTACACCTTC
TRBJ1-1,.,.,TRBV5-1,CASSPTTGRMNTEAFF,TGCGCCAGCAGCCCTACTACGGGACGGATGAACACTGAAGCTTTCTTT
TRBJ2-2,.,.,TRBV4-2,CASSQGGGIGELFF,TGTGCCAGCAGCCAAGGAGGAGGGATCGGGGAGCTGTTTTTT
TRBJ1-3,.,.,TRBV18,CASSPRGLSGNTIYF,TGTGCCAGCTCACCACGGGGGCTCTCAGGAAACACCATATATTTT
TRBJ2-4,.,.,TRBV6-5,CASTGAAKNIQYF,TGTGCCAGCACGGGAGCGGCCAAAAACATTCAGTACTTC
TRBJ2-5,.,.,TRBV19,CASSIDLGKTQYF,TGTGCCAGTAGTATAGATCTTGGAAAGACCCAGTACTTC
TRBJ2-2,TRBD2,.,TRBV6-6,CASRLREGGTGELFF,TGTGCCAGCAGGCTCCGGGAGGGAGGAACCGGGGAGCTGTTTTTT
TRBJ1-4,.,.,TRBV6-5,CASSHGATNEKLFF,TGTGCCAGCAGCCATGGAGCAACTAATGAAAAACTGTTTTTT
TRBJ2-1,.,.,TRBV6-1,CASSELGPISYNEQFF,TGTGCCAGCAGTGAACTAGGTCCGATCTCCTACAATGAGCAGTTCTTC
TRBJ1-5,.,.,TRBV19,CASSRAGASQPQHF,TGTGCCAGTAGTAGGGCAGGGGCATCTCAGCCCCAGCATTTT
TRBJ2-7,TRBD1,.,TRBV11-2,CASSPRTGEQYF,TGTGCCAGCAGCCCCCGGACAGGCGAGCAGTACTTC
TRBJ2-1,TRBD2,once,TRBV2,CASTGLAASGEQFF,TGTGCCAGCACGGGACTAGCGGCCTCAGGTGAGCAGTTCTTC
TRBJ1-2,.,.,TRBV2,CASNPDPSPLYGYTF,TGTGCCAGCAATCCTGACCCTTCACCGCTCTATGGCTACACCTTC
TRBJ1-1,.,.,TRBV7-3,CASSWTKNTEAFF,TGTGCCAGCAGCTGGACGAAGAACACTGAAGCTTTCTTT
TRBJ2-3,.,.,TRBV30,CAWKDLGEWSDTQYF,TGTGCCTGGAAAGATCTGGGGGAGTGGTCAGATACGCAGTATTTT
TRBJ2-7,TRBD1,.,TRBV27,CASRPPWGTGTYEQYF,TGTGCCAGCCGACCGCCTTGGGGGACAGGGACCTACGAGCAGTACTTC
TRBJ1-3,.,.,TRBV7-9,CASSLVAGTIYF,TGTGCCAGCAGCTTAGTTGCCGGTACCATATATTTT
TRBJ2-7,.,.,TRBV10-3,CAISLGQPRAEQYF,TGTGCCATCAGCCTTGGACAGCCCAGGGCCGAGCAGTACTTC
TRBJ1-2,.,.,TRBV27,CASKAYGYTF,TGTGCCAGCAAGGCGTATGGCTACACCTTC
TRBJ1-3,.,.,TRBV7-6,CASSPIPGNTIYF,TGTGCCAGCAGCCCGATCCCTGGAAACACCATATATTTT
TRBJ2-2,.,once,TRBV6-4,CASSDWAGKAGELFF,TGTGCCAGCAGTGACTGGGCGGGAAAAGCCGGGGAGCTGTTTTTT
TRBJ1-4,TRBD1,.,TRBV19,CASSNRGTNEKLFF,TGTGCCAGTAGTAACAGGGGGACTAATGAAAAACTGTTTTTT
TRBJ2-2,TRBD1,.,TRBV28,CASSLGQGAWTGELFF,TGTGCCAGCAGTTTAGGACAGGGGGCATGGACCGGGGAGCTGTTTTTT
TRBJ2-1,TRBD2,once,TRBV5-1,CASSLGTSGVEQFF,TGCGCCAGCAGCTTGGGCACTAGCGGTGTTGAGCAGTTCTTC
TRBJ1-2,.,.,TRBV9,CASSAEGYTNYGYTF,TGTGCCAGCAGCGCAGAGGGTTATACTAACTATGGCTACACCTTC
TRBJ1-3,.,.,TRBV5-1,CASSLGQRDANTIYF,TGCGCCAGCAGCTTGGGACAGCGCGACGCAAACACCATATATTTT
TRBJ1-1,TRBD1,.,TRBV19,CASSMIGTGAEAFF,TGTGCCAGTAGTATGATCGGGACAGGGGCTGAAGCTTTCTTT
TRBJ2-7,TRBD1,.,TRBV10-3,CAISRDSTYEQYF,TGTGCCATCAGCAGGGACAGCACCTACGAGCAGTACTTC
TRBJ1-6,.,.,TRBV30,CAWIGYIGSPLHF,TGTGCCTGGATCGGGTACATAGGTTCACCCCTCCACTTT
TRBJ1-5,.,.,TRBV6-1,CASSLDATPIQPQHF,TGTGCCAGCAGTCTCGACGCCACCCCAATTCAGCCCCAGCATTTT
TRBJ2-3,.,.,TRBV27,CASSLSALSYTDTQYF,TGTGCCAGCAGTTTATCGGCACTGAGTTACACAGATACGCAGTATTTT
TRBJ2-3,.,.,TRBV2,CASRTRGLIDTQYF,TGTGCCAGCAGAACTAGGGGTCTTATCGATACGCAGTATTTT
TRBJ2-7,.,.,TRBV5-1,CASSLGPLNEQYF,TGCGCCAGCAGCTTGGGCCCTCTCAACGAGCAGTACTTC
TRBJ2-7,.,.,TRBV19,CASSKWRDEQYF,TGTGCCAGTAGTAAGTGGAGAGACGAGCAGTACTTC
TRBJ2-7,.,.,TRBV4-2,CASSQHRGREQYF,TGTGCCAGCAGCCAACACCGGGGGAGGGAGCAGTACTTC
TRBJ2-4,.,.,TRBV5-1,CASSPLQGENIQYF,TGCGCCAGCAGCCCTCTTCAGGGTGAAAACATTCAGTACTTC